This T cell receptor (beta chain) was obtained from a study of post-analysis software for immune sequencing data. On the study more broadly: The disease courses spanned relapsing-remitting, secondary progressive and progressive-relapsing forms of multiple sclerosis. Study-level results: Significantly decreased normalized Chao1 diversity was recorded for multiple sclerosis patients relative to controls. F-measure co-clustering was strong for batch-matched samples. Included in a set of several TRBV segments more frequent in patients than controls were TRBV5-6, TRBV5-1 and TRBV20-1.

This CDR3 has 18 residues. Trimming removed 1 base from V and 1 base from J, with 14 bases in between. Germline values: CDR1 LGHNA, CDR2 YSLEER. About this clonotype: What it binds is unknown.

Built from TCR beta cDNA, the libraries had unique molecular identifiers in them. When roughly 1 to 10 million T cells were used, they gave approximately 450,000 cDNA molecules. TCRdb processed the PCR reads anew with MiXCR; each CDR3 protein has one entry. This sample has hundreds of thousands of distinct CDR3 sequences, with approximately 60% found just once. The specimen sequenced was blood. V gene TRBV4-3 combines with J gene TRBJ2-6, with unresolved D. The source of this sequence is a girl aged 2 to 10 with multiple sclerosis. In DNA form, the CDR3 reads TGCGCCAGCAGCCAAGTCGGAGCAGGCGGTTCTGGGGCCAACGTCCTGACTTTC. It encodes CASSQVGAGGSGANVLTF.